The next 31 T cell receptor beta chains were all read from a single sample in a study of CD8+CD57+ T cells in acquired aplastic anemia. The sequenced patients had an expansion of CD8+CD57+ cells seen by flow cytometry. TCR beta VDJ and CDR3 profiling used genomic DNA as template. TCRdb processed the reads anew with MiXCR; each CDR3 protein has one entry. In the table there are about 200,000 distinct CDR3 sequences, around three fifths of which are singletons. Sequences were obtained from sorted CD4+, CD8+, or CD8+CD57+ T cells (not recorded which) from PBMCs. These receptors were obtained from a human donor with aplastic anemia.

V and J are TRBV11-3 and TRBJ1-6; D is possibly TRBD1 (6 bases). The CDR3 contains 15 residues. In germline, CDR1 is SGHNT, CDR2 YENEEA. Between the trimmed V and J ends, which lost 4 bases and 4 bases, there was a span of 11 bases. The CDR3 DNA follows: TGTGCCAGCAGCTCCAATAGGGGGTATAATTCACCCCTCCACTTT. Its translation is CASSSNRGYNSPLHF. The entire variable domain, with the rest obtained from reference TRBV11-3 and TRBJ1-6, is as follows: EAGVVQSPRYKIIEKKQPVAFWCNPISGHNTLYWYLQNLGQGPELLIRYENEEAVDDSQLPKDRFSAERLKGVDSTLKIQPAELGDSAVYLCASSSNRGYNSPLHFGNGTRLTVT.

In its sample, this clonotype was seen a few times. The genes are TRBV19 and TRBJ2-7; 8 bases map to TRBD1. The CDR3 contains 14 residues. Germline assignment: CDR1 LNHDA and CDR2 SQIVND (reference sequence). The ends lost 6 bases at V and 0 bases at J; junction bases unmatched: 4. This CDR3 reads CASRPGQASYEQYF. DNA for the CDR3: TGTGCCAGTAGGCCGGGACAGGCCTCCTACGAGCAGTACTTC. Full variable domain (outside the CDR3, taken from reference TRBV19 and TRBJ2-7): DGGITQSPKYLFRKEGQNVTLSCEQNLNHDAMYWYRQDPGQGLRLIYYSQIVNDFQKGDIAEGYSVSREKKESFPLTVTSAQKNPTAFYLCASRPGQASYEQYFGPGTRLTVT.

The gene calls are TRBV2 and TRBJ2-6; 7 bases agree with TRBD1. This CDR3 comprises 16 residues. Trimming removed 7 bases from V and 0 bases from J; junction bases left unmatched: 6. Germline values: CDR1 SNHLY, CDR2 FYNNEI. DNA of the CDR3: TGTGCCAGCATTCGGGACAGAACCTCTGGGGCCAACGTCCTGACTTTC. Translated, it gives CASIRDRTSGANVLTF.

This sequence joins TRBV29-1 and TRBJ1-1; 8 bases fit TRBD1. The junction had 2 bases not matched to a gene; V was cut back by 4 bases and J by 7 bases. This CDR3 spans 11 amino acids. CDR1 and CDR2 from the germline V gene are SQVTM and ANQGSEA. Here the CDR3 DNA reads TGCAGCGTTGTCAGGGGGCTTGAAGCTTTCTTT. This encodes CSVVRGLEAFF.

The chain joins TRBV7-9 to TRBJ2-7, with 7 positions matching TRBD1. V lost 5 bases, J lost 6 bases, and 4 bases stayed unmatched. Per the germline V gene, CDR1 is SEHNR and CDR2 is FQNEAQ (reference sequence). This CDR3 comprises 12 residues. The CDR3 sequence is CASSRQGLEQYF. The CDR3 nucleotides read TGTGCCAGCAGCCGACAGGGTCTCGAGCAGTACTTC.

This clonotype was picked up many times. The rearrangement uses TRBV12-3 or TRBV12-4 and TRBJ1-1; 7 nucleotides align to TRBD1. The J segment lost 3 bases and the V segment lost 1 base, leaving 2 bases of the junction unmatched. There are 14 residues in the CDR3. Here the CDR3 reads CASSLEGAHTEAFF. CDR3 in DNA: TGTGCCAGCAGTTTAGAGGGGGCGCACACTGAAGCTTTCTTT.

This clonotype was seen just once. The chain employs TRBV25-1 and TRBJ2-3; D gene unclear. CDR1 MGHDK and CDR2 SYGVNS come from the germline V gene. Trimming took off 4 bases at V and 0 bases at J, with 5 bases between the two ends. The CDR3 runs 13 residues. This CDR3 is CASSGLSTDTQYF. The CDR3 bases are TGTGCCAGCAGTGGTTTAAGCACAGATACGCAGTATTTT. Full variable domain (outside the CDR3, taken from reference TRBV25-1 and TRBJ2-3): EADIYQTPRYLVIGTGKKITLECSQTMGHDKMYWYQQDPGMELHLIHYSYGVNSTEKGDLSSESTVSRIRTEHFPLTLESARPSHTSQYLCASSGLSTDTQYFGPGTRLTVL.

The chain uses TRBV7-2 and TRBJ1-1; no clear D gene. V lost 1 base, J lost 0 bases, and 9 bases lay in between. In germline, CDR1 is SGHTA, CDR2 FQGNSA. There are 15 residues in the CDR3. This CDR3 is CASSLGSVLNTEAFF. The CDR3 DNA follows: TGTGCCAGCAGCTTAGGTTCCGTTCTGAACACTGAAGCTTTCTTT. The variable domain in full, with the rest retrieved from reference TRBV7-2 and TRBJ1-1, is GAGVSQSPSNKVTEKGKDVELRCDPISGHTALYWYRQSLGQGLEFLIYFQGNSAPDKSGLPSDRFSAERTGGSVSTLTIQRTQQEDSAVYLCASSLGSVLNTEAFFGQGTRLTVV.

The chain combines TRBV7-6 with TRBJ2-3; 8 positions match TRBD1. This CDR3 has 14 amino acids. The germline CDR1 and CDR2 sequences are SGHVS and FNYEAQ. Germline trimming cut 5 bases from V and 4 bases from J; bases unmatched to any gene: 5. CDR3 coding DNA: TGTGCCAGCAGCCAGCGGACAGGGTCAGATACGCAGTATTTT. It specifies CASSQRTGSDTQYF.

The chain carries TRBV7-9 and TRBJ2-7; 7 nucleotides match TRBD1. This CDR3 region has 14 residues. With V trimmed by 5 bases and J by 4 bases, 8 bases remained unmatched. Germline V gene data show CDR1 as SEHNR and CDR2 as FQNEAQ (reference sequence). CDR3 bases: TGTGCCAGCAGCCCAGGGACAGTGCCATACGAGCAGTACTTC. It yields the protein CASSPGTVPYEQYF.

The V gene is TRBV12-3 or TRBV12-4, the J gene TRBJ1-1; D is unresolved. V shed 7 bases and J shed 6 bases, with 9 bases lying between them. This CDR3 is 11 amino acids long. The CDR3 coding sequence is TGTGCCAGCACCTTAGGGCCTGAAGCTTTCTTT. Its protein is CASTLGPEAFF.

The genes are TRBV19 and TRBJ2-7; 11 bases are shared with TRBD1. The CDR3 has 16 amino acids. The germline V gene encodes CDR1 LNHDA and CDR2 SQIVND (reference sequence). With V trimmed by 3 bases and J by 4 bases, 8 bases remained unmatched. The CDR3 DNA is TGTGCCAGTAGTATGGTACGGACAGGGGGCAGGTACGAGCAGTACTTC. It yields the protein CASSMVRTGGRYEQYF.

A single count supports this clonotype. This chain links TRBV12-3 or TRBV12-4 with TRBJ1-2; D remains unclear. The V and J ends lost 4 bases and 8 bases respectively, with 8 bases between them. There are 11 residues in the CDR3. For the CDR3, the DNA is TGTGCCAGCAGTTCCGGGCAGGGCTACACCTTC. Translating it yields CASSSGQGYTF.

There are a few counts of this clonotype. The CDR3 protein is CASSRVTMTAPAFF. CDR3 bases: TGTGCCAGCAGCCGAGTTACCATGACAGCCCCAGCTTTCTTT. This rearrangement joins TRBV7-2 to TRBJ1-1; D is perhaps TRBD1 (5 bases). V was shortened by 5 bases and J by 10 bases, with 20 bases between the two germline ends. CDR3 size: 14 residues. The germline gives CDR1 SGHTA, CDR2 FQGNSA.

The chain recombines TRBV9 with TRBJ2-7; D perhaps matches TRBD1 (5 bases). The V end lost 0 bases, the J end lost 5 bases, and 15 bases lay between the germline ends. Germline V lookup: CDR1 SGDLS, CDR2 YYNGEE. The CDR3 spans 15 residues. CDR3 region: CASSVADGAPDEQYF. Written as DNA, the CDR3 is TGTGCCAGCAGCGTAGCGGATGGGGCGCCGGACGAGCAGTACTTC.

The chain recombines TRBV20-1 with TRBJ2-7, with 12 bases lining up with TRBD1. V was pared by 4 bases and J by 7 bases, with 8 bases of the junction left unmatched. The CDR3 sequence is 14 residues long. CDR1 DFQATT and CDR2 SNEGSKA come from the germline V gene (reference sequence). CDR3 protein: CSATGTGGPWEQYF. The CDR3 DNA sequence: TGCAGTGCTACCGGGACAGGGGGCCCTTGGGAGCAGTACTTC.

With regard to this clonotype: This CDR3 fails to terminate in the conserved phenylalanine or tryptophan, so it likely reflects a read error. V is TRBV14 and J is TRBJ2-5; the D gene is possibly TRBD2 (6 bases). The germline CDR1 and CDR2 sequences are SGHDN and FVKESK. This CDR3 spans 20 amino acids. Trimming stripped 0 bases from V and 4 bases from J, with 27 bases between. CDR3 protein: CASSQERAVGGLGARETQYL. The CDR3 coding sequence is TGTGCCAGCAGCCAAGAGCGGGCCGTGGGGGGTTTAGGTGCTCGAGAGACCCAGTACCTC.

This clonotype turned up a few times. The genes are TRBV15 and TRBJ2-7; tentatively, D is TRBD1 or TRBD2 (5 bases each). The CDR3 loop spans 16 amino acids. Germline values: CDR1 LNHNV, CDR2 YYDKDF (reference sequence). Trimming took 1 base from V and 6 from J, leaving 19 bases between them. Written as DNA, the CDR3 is TGTGCCACCAGCAGAGCCCCCCAGGGACCTGAGCCCGAGCAGTACTTC. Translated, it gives CATSRAPQGPEPEQYF.

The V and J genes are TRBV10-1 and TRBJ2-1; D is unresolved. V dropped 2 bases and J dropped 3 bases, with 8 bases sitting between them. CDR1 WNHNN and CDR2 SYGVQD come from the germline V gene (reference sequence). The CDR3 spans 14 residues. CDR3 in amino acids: CASSERQFYNEQFF. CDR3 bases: TGCGCCAGCAGTGAGCGCCAGTTCTACAATGAGCAGTTCTTC.

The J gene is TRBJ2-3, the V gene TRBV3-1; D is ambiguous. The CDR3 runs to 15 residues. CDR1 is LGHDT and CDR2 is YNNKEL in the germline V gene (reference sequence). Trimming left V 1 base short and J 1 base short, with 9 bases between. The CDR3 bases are TGTGCCAGCAGCCAAGGCCTAGTAGGCACAGATACGCAGTATTTT. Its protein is CASSQGLVGTDTQYF.

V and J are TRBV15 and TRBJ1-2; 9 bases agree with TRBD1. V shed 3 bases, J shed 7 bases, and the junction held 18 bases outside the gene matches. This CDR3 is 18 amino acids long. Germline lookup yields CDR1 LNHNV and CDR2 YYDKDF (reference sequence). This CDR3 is CATSSSRSGQGHTAGYTF. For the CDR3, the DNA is TGTGCCACCAGCAGCTCCAGGTCGGGACAGGGCCACACGGCTGGCTACACCTTC.

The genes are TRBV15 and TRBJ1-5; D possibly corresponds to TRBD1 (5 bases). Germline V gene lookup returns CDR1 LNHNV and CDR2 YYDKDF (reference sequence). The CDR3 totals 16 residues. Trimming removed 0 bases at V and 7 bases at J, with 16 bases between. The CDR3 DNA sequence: TGTGCCACCAGCAGAGATATTTTGACAGCAAAGCAGCCCCAGCATTTT. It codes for CATSRDILTAKQPQHF.

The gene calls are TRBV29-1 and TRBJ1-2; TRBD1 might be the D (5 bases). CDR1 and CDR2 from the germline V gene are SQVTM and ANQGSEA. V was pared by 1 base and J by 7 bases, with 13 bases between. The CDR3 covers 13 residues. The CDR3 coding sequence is TGCAGCGTTGAAGGGGACGGGGGGGGTGGCTACACCTTC. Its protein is CSVEGDGGGGYTF.

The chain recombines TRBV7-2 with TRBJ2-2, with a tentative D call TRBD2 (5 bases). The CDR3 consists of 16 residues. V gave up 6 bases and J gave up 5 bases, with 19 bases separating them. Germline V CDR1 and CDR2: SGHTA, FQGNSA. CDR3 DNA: TGTGCCAGCAGGAACCTCCGGGCGGGTCATACCGGGGAGCTGTTTTTT. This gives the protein CASRNLRAGHTGELFF.

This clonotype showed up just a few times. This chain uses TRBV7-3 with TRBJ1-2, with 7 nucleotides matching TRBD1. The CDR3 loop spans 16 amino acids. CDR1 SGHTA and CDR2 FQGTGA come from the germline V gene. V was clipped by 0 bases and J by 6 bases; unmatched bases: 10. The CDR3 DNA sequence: TGTGCCAGCAGCTTAACGACAGGGCAGGGAACGGATGGCTACACCTTC. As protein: CASSLTTGQGTDGYTF.

Here the CDR3 DNA reads TGTGCCAGCAGTGAACCGGGGGGTGGACGACAGAGCGAGCAGTACTTC. Protein: CASSEPGGGRQSEQYF. The gene calls are TRBV6-1 and TRBJ2-7; TRBD2 matches at 7 bases. The CDR3 loop spans 16 amino acids. Per the germline V gene, CDR1 is MNHNS and CDR2 is SASEGT. The J segment lost 6 bases and the V segment lost 2 bases, leaving 13 bases of the junction unmatched.

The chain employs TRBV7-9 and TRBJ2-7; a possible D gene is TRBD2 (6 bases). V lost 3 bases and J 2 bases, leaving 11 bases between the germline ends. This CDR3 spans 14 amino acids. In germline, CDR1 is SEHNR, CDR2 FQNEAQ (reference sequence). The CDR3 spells CASSLEGAPYEQYF. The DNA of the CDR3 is TGTGCCAGCAGCTTGGAGGGAGCCCCCTACGAGCAGTACTTC.

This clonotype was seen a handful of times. The CDR3 coding sequence is TGTGCCAGCAGCTCCAGACAGACCTACGAGCAGTACTTC. Its translation is CASSSRQTYEQYF. This sequence joins TRBV5-6 and TRBJ2-7, with D maybe TRBD1 (5 bases). V lost 3 bases and J lost 2, with 9 bases in between. The CDR3 length is 13 residues. The germline gives CDR1 SGHDT, CDR2 YYEEEE. The full variable domain, completed using reference TRBV5-6 and TRBJ2-7, is DAGVTQSPTHLIKTRGQQVTLRCSPKSGHDTVSWYQQALGQGPQFIFQYYEEEERQRGNFPDRFSGHQFPNYSSELNVNALLLGDSALYLCASSSRQTYEQYFGPGTRLTVT.

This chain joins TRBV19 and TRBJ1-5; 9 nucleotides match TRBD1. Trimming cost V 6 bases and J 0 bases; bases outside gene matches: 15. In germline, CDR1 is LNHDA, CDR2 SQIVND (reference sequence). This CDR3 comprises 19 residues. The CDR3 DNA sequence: TGTGCCAGTAGGATCGGACCGGGACAGGGTGTCGATAGCAATCAGCCCCAGCATTTT. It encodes CASRIGPGQGVDSNQPQHF.

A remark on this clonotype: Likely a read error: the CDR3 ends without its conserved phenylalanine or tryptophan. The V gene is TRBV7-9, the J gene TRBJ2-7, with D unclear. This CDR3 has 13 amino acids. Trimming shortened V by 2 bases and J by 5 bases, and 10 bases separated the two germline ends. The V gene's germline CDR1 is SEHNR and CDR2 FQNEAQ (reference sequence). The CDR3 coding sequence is TGTGCCAGCAGCTTATCTAGGGCTAACGAGCAGTACCTC. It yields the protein CASSLSRANEQYL.

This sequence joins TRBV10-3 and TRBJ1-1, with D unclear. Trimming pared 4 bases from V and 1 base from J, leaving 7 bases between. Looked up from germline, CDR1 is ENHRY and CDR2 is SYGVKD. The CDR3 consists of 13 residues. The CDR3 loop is CAISGQENTEAFF. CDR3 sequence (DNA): TGTGCCATCAGTGGCCAGGAGAACACTGAAGCTTTCTTT.